This TCR beta chain was observed in a study of blood T cell repertoires in COVID-19. Study details: Collection of acute and convalescent COVID-19 samples took place in the United States, Italy and Spain.

Original processing notes: Counts of nucleated cells, estimated from reference gene primer amplification, were obtained. The assay was immunoSEQ multiplex PCR, and TCRdb's table has in-frame clones only and misses some. The DNA was the basis for D and trimming; V, J and clone size are from that table. The sample lists approximately 300,000 clones; 80% to 90% were seen once. The CDR3 is made up of 13 amino acids. CDR1 is MDHEN, CDR2 SYDVKM, per germline. Trimming shortened V by 1 base and J by 5 bases, and 8 bases separated the two germline ends. The study recruited people aged 18 to 89 years across under 25 US areas.

This TCR derives from a woman aged 18-29 years who had recovered from COVID-19. The chain has TRBV28 and TRBJ2-5; D may be TRBD1 (7 bases). The specimen sequenced was PBMCs or T cells enriched from blood (not recorded which). The CDR3 DNA reads as TGTGCCAGCAGTTTATCAGGGGGGGAGACCCAGTACTTC. Protein product: CASSLSGGETQYF.